This T cell receptor beta chain was recovered during a study of T-cell reconstitution after alpha-beta-depleted transplantation in children. Whole-study findings and limits: Alpha-beta T cells present about two months after transplant were reported to originate from several hundred expanded graft clones.

The germline V gene encodes CDR1 SGHKS and CDR2 YYEKEE (reference sequence). The CDR3 runs to 18 residues. The V and J ends lost 1 base and 2 bases, in that order; junction bases with no gene match: 13. Unique molecular identifiers tagged the TCRbeta library. A single record per CDR3 protein comes from TCRdb applying MiXCR to the PCR reads. The sample yields hundreds of thousands of distinct CDR3 sequences, roughly 15% seen once. On this clonotype itself: Its specificity is not known.

Specimen: PBMCs, mostly from graft donor cells, collected 360 days after TCRalphabeta/CD19-depleted stem cell transplant. J is TRBJ2-5 and V is TRBV5-5; 8 bases align to TRBD2. This TCR came from a male patient aged 10 to 17 who had a stem cell transplant for acute lymphoblastic leukemia, so the T cells may come from the graft donor. The CDR3 loop is CASSLWGLDPSVQETQYF. CDR3 in DNA: TGTGCCAGCAGCTTGTGGGGACTAGATCCGAGTGTACAAGAGACCCAGTACTTC.